This T cell receptor beta chain was captured by sequencing in a study of cytomegalovirus exposure and HLA in healthy donors (dated by TCRdb to the late 2010s). Describing the broader study: An earlier analysis of 550 to 700 of the donors reported more than 250 Gb of sequence data and about 100 million unique TCR beta sequences from 150 million to 200 million T cells. Donor age, sex, ethnicity and CMV serostatus were collected together with the repertoire data. An earlier analysis of 587 of the donors used high-throughput TCR beta sequencing to judge whether each TCR beta V gene segment behaved as functional or pseudogenic. The number of donors typed differed by locus, with about 629-630 for A, B, C, DRB1 and DQB1, 522 for DQA1, over 600 for DPA1, and over 400 for DPB1. Of the 350 to 450 genotyped donors, over 70% fell in the genetic ancestry cluster associated with self-reported Caucasian donors. A later genetic analysis took genome-wide SNP genotypes for about 65% of the 666 donors and used that subset as a discovery cohort. The study used immunosequencing to profile the T cell repertoires of 666 subjects and linked those repertoires to cytomegalovirus serostatus. A later analysis re-examined previously published TCR beta repertoires from roughly 650 donors and added high-resolution HLA genotyping to investigate patterns of TCR occurrence. High-throughput TCR immunosequencing, statistical association of individual TCRs with disease status, and machine learning were combined to predict cytomegalovirus infection status. Because of strong linkage in the cohort, roughly 5 DR-DQ haplotypes were treated as single units for association and clustering. Besides the first cohort of 666 subjects, a separate validation cohort made up of over 100 different subjects was used. Every repertoire in the discovery cohort had been generated on one and the same sequencing platform. On average, roughly 250,000 unique TCR beta nucleotide sequences were sequenced per donor among 398 genotyped donors of the cohort, with about 17% of those sequences being non-productive. Approximately 310 gigabases of sequencing data and 70 million to 100 million unique TCR sequences were included in an early release covering 550 to 650 HLA-typed donors. Rather than using new phenotypic data, the later analysis identified candidate immune exposures from TCR beta sequences and from how often those sequences occurred across donors. Class I and class II HLA loci were covered by the typing at four-digit resolution. The aim of the study was to test whether cataloging public T cell receptors could identify signatures of past pathogen exposure.

The CDR3 covers 17 residues, taking in both the cysteine and the phenylalanine. Left in the record is the CDR3 DNA by itself, 51 bases read in frame from the first base. Unmatched junction bases come to 14, with V trimmed by 1 base and J by 7 bases. The germline V gene provides CDR1 SGHRS and CDR2 YFSETQ. Study-wide conclusions, independent of this receptor: In an earlier analysis of 587 of the donors, most TCR beta V segments appeared in productive rearrangements about 87% or about 30% of the time, broadly matching IMGT annotations. Several of the top co-occurrence clusters appeared to be linked to parvovirus B19, influenza, CMV and Epstein-Barr virus, according to a later analysis. Most TCR sequences were observed very rarely across donors, whereas some public TCRs were present in many individuals. According to a later genetic analysis, donors in an Asian-associated ancestry cluster had fewer N-insertions in productive TCRs than the approximately 700-donor mean. Three of the identified cytomegalovirus-associated TCR beta chains were confirmed in vitro to be specific for cytomegalovirus antigens. The only immune exposure information available for the cohort was CMV serostatus. The classifier was reported to diagnose cytomegalovirus status with high specificity and sensitivity in both the original and validation cohorts. Most CMV-associated TCR beta chains appeared to be HLA-restricted in a later analysis, and the HLA associations seemed to be driven largely by CMV exposure. A further reported finding was that TCR beta sequences accurately predicted the HLA-A and HLA-B alleles for most subjects in the first cohort. V-gene and J-gene trimming of TCR beta chains was associated with a missense DCLRE1C variant in a later genetic analysis, and the association was replicated in an independent cohort. The sequencing pipeline was judged likely to have produced a cluster of highly shared sequence variants as a technical artifact. In a later analysis, HLA-associated TCR beta chains were found to be more clonally expanded and to have lower generation probabilities than equally common non-associated chains. Linkage disequilibrium might explain the correlated functional status among segregating V segments, but an unknown experimental factor could not be excluded. In this cohort, only TCR beta chains were sequenced, and detectable features were limited by the absence of alpha or paired-chain data. In a later analysis, TCR association rates were found to vary across HLA loci, with the most associated TCRs seen for DRB1 alleles and the fewest for HLA-C alleles. Presence/absence analyses assumed roughly uniform sequencing depth across donors, an assumption that may not hold. HLA typing was unavailable for some donors at each locus, so association tests used only the typed subset. It was suggested by the authors that the approach could potentially be generalized to other disease states and immunological phenotypes. A later analysis associated 15,000 or so TCR beta sequences with specific HLA alleles at a false discovery rate of 0.05. Assigning TCR associations to individual alleles was difficult when HLA alleles, especially DR and DQ, strongly co-occurred. Because the 87-base-pair reads could not distinguish some IMGT-functional V segments, including TRBV6-2 and TRBV6-3, those segments were excluded. The study listed approximately 160 TCR beta chains as associated with cytomegalovirus. Roughly 15 rarely observed V segments, including chromosome 9 orphons, were excluded from the earlier analysis of some 590 of the donors because counts were too low.

On this clone itself: Its specific antigen is unknown.

The library was made by the immunoSEQ multiplex PCR assay. For the multiplex PCR, a mixture combining 60 forward primers for TCR Vbeta segments and 13 reverse primers for TCR Jbeta segments was used. The CDR3 region of rearranged TCR beta genes was amplified from genomic DNA with a multiplex PCR assay. On the Illumina HiSeq System, the amplified TCR beta libraries were sequenced as 87-base-pair reads. The authors' analysis ran thus. A later analysis tallied roughly 80 million unique TCR beta chains across the 650 to 750 repertoires, and about 12 million of those chains were shared by two or more donors. To remove PCR and sequencing errors, raw reads were error-corrected and collapsed into unique sequences using a nearest-neighbor algorithm that merged closely related sequences. CDR3 sequences were aligned to IMGT reference sequences to assign V, D and J gene segments. For a sequence to be retained, a match of at least six nucleotides was required to both a V gene segment and a J gene segment. A rearrangement counted as productive if the CDR3 had no stop codons and remained in frame with V and J, and every other rearrangement counted as non-productive. CDR3 was defined by IMGT convention, running from the second conserved V-encoded cysteine to the conserved J-encoded phenylalanine. The earlier analysis of a few hundred of the donors excluded any sequence lacking an unambiguous match to a single V gene segment. In an earlier analysis of about 590 of the donors, a V segment was called functional when productive rearrangements were above 56.7%, and segregating when the standard deviation between donors exceeded 5%. A statistical classification framework was built for diagnosing cytomegalovirus status from the catalog of TCR beta chain sequences. V and J gene assignment, in a later analysis, came from comparing TCR nucleotide sequences with IMGT/GENE-DB human TR gene sequences. The TCRdist pipeline was used in a later analysis to assign CDR3 sequences and most-parsimonious VDJ recombination scenarios. In a later analysis, every TCR beta chain was defined by the combination of its CDR3 amino acid sequence and its V-gene family, and reads without a unique V-gene family were dropped. A later analysis removed several hundred highly shared, low-generation-probability nucleotide sequences to deal with suspected cross-contamination and a sequencing artifact. In a later analysis, a clonal expansion index for each public chain was calculated from normalized within-repertoire ranks of inferred template counts. A later analysis computed generation probabilities with a VDJ recombination model fitted to out-of-frame rearrangements, and checked the results against IGoR. A later analysis scored TCR-TCR, TCR-HLA and TCR-CMV co-occurrence with hypergeometric tests, applying a repertoire-size bias correction to TCR pairs. In a later analysis, false discovery rates were estimated by permuting HLA or CMV assignments 20 times. In a later analysis, co-occurring TCRs were grouped using DBSCAN, and TCRdist sequence similarity was added for clustering within HLA-allele-positive subsets. For co-occurrence clustering, repertoires with fewer than 30,000 or more than 120,000 public chains were excluded, along with five repertoires with anomalous nucleotide sharing. TCRdb holds this immuneACCESS table with in-frame rearrangements only. Some clones are missing; in checked studies, unresolved V genes explain under half, and the rest has no known cause. The DNA was the basis for D and trimming; V, J and clone size are from that table. The sample's table covers 100,000 to 150,000 clones. The ten largest account for approximately 3.8% of the sample.

The cohort comprised approximately 700 healthy bone marrow donors. All cohort members were sampled while nominally healthy, although unrecorded immune exposures were likely present. The donor was CMV seronegative and belonged to the group of 320 or so seronegative cohort members. A peripheral blood sample was collected from each donor, and TCR beta sequencing was performed on peripheral blood mononuclear cells. Genomic DNA was extracted from the blood cell samples with the Qiagen DNeasy Blood Extraction Kit. Sequenced sample: PBMCs. This clonotype was obtained from a man between 18 and 29 years old in good health and CMV-seronegative. The chain is encoded by TRBV5-1 joined to TRBJ2-1, and TRBD1 matches 7 of the central bases. The CDR3 region reads CASSLSTTGRNGNEQFF. The DNA is TGCGCCAGCAGCTTGTCCACGACAGGGCGTAATGGGAATGAGCAGTTCTTC.